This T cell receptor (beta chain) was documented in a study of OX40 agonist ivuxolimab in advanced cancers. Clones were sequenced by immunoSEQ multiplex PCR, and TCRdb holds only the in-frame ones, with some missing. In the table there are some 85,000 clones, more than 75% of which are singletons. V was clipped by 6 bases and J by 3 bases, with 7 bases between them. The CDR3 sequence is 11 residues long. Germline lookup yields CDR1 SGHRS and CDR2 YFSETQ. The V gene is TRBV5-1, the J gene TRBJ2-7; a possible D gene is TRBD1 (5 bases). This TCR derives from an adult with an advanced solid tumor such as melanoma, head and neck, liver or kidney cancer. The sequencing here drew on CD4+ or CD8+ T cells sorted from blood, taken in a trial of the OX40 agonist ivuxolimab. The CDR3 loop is CASKDSYEQYF. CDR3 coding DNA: TGCGCCAGCAAAGACAGCTACGAGCAGTACTTC.